This T cell receptor (beta chain) was found in a study of post-analysis software for immune sequencing data. In the case of this clonotype: Its antigen is currently unknown.

Trimming cost V 2 bases and J 0 bases, with 4 bases left between them. CDR1 and CDR2 from the germline V gene are KGHSH and LQKENI. The CDR3 covers 14 residues. Included in the TCR beta cDNA libraries were unique molecular identifiers. MiXCR was run by TCRdb on the PCR reads, yielding one entry per CDR3 protein. The table has fewer than 850,000 distinct CDR3 sequences, just under 30% seen once; the top ten hold 0.56%. Study findings and constraints: Among about 5 TRBV segments more frequent in patients than controls were TRBV5-6, TRBV5-1 and TRBV20-1.

The V call is TRBV18, the J call TRBJ2-2, with no clear D. This clonotype originated in a girl aged 10-17 years with multiple sclerosis. Sequenced: blood. The CDR3 here is CASSPEANTGELFF. For the CDR3, the DNA is TGTGCCAGCTCACCAGAAGCGAACACCGGGGAGCTGTTTTTT. Looking up the rest from reference TRBV18 and TRBJ2-2 gives the full variable domain: NAGVMQNPRHLVRRRGQEARLRCSPMKGHSHVYWYRQLPEEGLKFMVYLQKENIIDESGMPKERFSAEFPKEGPSILRIQQVVRGDSAAYFCASSPEANTGELFFGEGSRLTVL.